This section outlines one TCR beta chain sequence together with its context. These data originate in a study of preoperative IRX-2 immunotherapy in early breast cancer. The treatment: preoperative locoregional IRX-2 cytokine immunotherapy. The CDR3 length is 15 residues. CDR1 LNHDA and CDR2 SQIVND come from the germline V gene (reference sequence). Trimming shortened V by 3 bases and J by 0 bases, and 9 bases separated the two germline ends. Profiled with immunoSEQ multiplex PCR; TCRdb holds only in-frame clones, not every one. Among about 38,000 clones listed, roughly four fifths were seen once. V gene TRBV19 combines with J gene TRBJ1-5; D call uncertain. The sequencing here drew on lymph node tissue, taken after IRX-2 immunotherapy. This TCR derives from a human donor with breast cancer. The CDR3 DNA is TGTGCCAGTAGTATGGAAGGGTATAGCAATCAGCCCCAGCATTTT. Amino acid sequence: CASSMEGYSNQPQHF.